The 28 T cell receptor beta chains below come from one sample, sequenced in a study of Graves' ophthalmopathy and Graves' hyperthyroidism. Researchers took RNA transcripts and amplified TCR beta CDR3 regions from them. An initial RT-PCR round employing HTBI primers preceded a second-round multiplex PCR. TCRdb independently ran MiXCR on the multiplex PCR reads; one entry per CDR3 protein. This table has 650,000 to 800,000 distinct CDR3 sequences, about 41% appearing once. Sequenced material: peripheral blood. All receptors come from an adult man with Graves' ophthalmopathy.

This clonotype was recorded only once. At one end, the junction sequence differs from germline, possibly due to a read error. The chain couples TRBV7-3 to TRBJ1-1, with 7 bases identical to TRBD1. This CDR3 has 14 residues. CDR1 and CDR2 from the germline V gene are SGHTA and FQGTGA. This CDR3 is CTSVIQGFGTEAFF. For the CDR3, the DNA is TGTACCAGCGTCATACAGGGGTTCGGCACTGAAGCTTTCTTT. The full variable domain, rest sourced from reference TRBV7-3 and TRBJ1-1, is GAGVSQTPSNKVTEKGKYVELRCDPISGHTALYWYRQSLGQGPEFLIYFQGTGAADDSGLPNDRFFAVRPEGSVSTLKIQRTERGDSAVYLCTSVIQGFGTEAFFGQGTRLTVV.

This CDR3 reads CASSLKGGGNQPQHF. The CDR3 region has the DNA TGTGCCAGCAGTTTGAAGGGAGGGGGAAATCAGCCCCAGCATTTT. The rearrangement uses TRBV2 and TRBJ1-5, with a tentative D call TRBD1 (6 bases). Germline CDR1 is SNHLY and CDR2 is FYNNEI. The CDR3 runs to 15 residues. With 5 bases removed from V and 4 bases from J, the gap between germline ends came to 15 bases.

This clonotype was detected only a few times. This chain connects TRBV7-8 to TRBJ2-7, with 14 bases identical to TRBD2. The CDR3 is 18 residues long. With 5 bases clipped from V and 1 base from J, the junction kept 10 bases outside the gene matches. In germline, CDR1 is SGHVS, CDR2 FQNEAQ. The CDR3: CASSHTGTSGSKSYEQYF. The DNA for the CDR3 is TGTGCCAGCAGCCACACCGGGACTAGCGGGAGTAAGTCCTACGAGCAGTACTTC.

The sample holds many counts of this clonotype. The chain uses TRBV7-9 and TRBJ2-5; a possible D gene is TRBD2 (7 bases). This CDR3 contains 16 residues. Germline CDR1 reads SEHNR; CDR2 reads FQNEAQ (reference sequence). V lost 2 bases, J lost 2 bases, and 15 bases lay in between. In DNA form, the CDR3 reads TGTGCCAGCAGCTTACGGTCGGGGGGCCTTCAAGAGACCCAGTACTTC. Amino acid sequence: CASSLRSGGLQETQYF.

The chain links TRBV10-3 to TRBJ2-5, with 14 bases identical to TRBD2. Germline V gene data show CDR1 as ENHRY and CDR2 as SYGVKD. V dropped 5 bases and J dropped 3; count of bases not matched to a gene: 8. This CDR3 is 17 amino acids long. The CDR3 loop is CAISPRLAGGEKETQYF. The CDR3, as DNA: TGTGCCATCAGTCCTAGACTAGCGGGAGGGGAAAAAGAGACCCAGTACTTC.

The chain recombines TRBV7-9 with TRBJ1-1; TRBD1 matches 8 bases. There are 16 residues in the CDR3. With 5 bases clipped from V and 0 bases from J, the junction kept 8 bases outside the gene matches. CDR1 is SEHNR and CDR2 is FQNEAQ in the germline V gene (reference sequence). CDR3 loop: CASSPRTGLMNTEAFF. CDR3 nucleotide sequence: TGTGCCAGCAGCCCCAGGACAGGGTTAATGAACACTGAAGCTTTCTTT.

This clonotype was seen once. This sequence joins TRBV2 and TRBJ2-7; TRBD1 aligns across 10 bases. The CDR3 is 15 residues long. From germline, CDR1 is SNHLY and CDR2 FYNNEI. Trimming at V came to 6 bases and at J to 6 bases, leaving 11 bases not matched to a gene. CDR3 in amino acids: CASSVTGTGVAEQYF. CDR3 nucleotide sequence: TGTGCCAGCAGCGTAACCGGGACAGGGGTTGCCGAGCAGTACTTC.

This clonotype was counted ten times or more. The chain couples TRBV19 to TRBJ1-5; D not certain. V was trimmed by 7 bases and J by 0 bases, leaving 7 bases between them. This CDR3 spans 13 amino acids. CDR1 is LNHDA, CDR2 SQIVND, per germline (reference sequence). The CDR3 DNA sequence: TGTGCCAGTATGGGTCATAGCAATCAGCCCCAGCATTTT. Amino acid sequence: CASMGHSNQPQHF.

On this clonotype: This may be a read error, as it is one base from a much larger clone. This sequence joins TRBV7-3 and TRBJ2-5, with D possibly being TRBD1 (7 bases). In germline, CDR1 is SGHTA, CDR2 FQGTGA. This CDR3 spans 18 amino acids. V was clipped by 1 base and J by 1 base, with 19 bases between them. The CDR3 nucleotides are TGTGCCAGCAGCTTAAAGCCCGGCGGGACAGATCCCCAAGAGACCCAGTACTTC. Residues: CASSLKPGGTDPQETQYF.

This clonotype was recorded only once. The chain combines TRBV29-1 with TRBJ1-1; perhaps TRBD1 as D (5 bases). The V gene's germline CDR1 is SQVTM and CDR2 ANQGSEA. The germline V and J ends were trimmed by 8 bases and 3 bases, with 10 bases remaining between them. This CDR3 has 11 residues. This CDR3 reads CSQGEDTEAFF. Here the CDR3 DNA reads TGCAGCCAGGGTGAGGACACTGAAGCTTTCTTT.

The sample holds many counts of this clonotype. The chain combines TRBV6-6 with TRBJ2-5; TRBD1 agrees at 11 bases. The germline V gene has CDR1 MNHNY and CDR2 SVGAGI (reference sequence). The CDR3 contains 14 residues. With 4 bases clipped from V and 6 bases from J, the junction kept 4 bases outside the gene matches. The DNA of the CDR3 is TGTGCCAGCAGTTTGGGGACAGGGGGGAAGACCCAGTACTTC. Its protein product is CASSLGTGGKTQYF.

At least ten counts were recorded for this clonotype. The rearrangement uses TRBV6-1 and TRBJ1-1; D gene unclear. Between the trimmed V and J ends, which lost 0 bases and 7 bases, there was a span of 9 bases. Germline-derived CDR1 and CDR2 are MNHNS and SASEGT. The CDR3 runs to 13 residues. In nucleotides, the CDR3 is TGTGCCAGCAGTGAAGCTGGCGGCCTTGAAGCTTTCTTT. This sequence encodes CASSEAGGLEAFF.

This clonotype was seen at least ten times. J is TRBJ2-5 and V is TRBV7-8, with D perhaps matching TRBD1 or TRBD2 (5 bases each). CDR3 length: 15 amino acids. Germline CDR1 reads SGHVS; CDR2 reads FQNEAQ. V was shortened by 5 bases and J by 9 bases, with 22 bases between the two germline ends. As DNA, the CDR3 is TGTGCCAGCAGCCCATCCCCGGGACCCATGTCGCCCCAGTACTTC. Encoded protein: CASSPSPGPMSPQYF.

This clonotype was found many times. This chain joins TRBV11-2 and TRBJ1-1; no firm D call. The germline CDR1 and CDR2 sequences are SGHAT and FQNNGV. V was pared by 5 bases and J by 1 base, with 8 bases between. The CDR3 covers 13 residues. The CDR3 sequence is CASSHGSNTEAFF. CDR3 bases: TGTGCCAGCAGCCATGGGTCGAACACTGAAGCTTTCTTT.

For this clonotype: Possible read error: a much larger clone is one base away. The CDR3 here is CASSPTGDGPYGYTF. CDR3 nucleotide sequence: TGTGCCAGCAGTCCGACAGGGGATGGGCCCTATGGCTACACCTTC. The V and J genes are TRBV24-1 and TRBJ1-2; 8 bases line up with TRBD1. CDR3 length: 15 residues. Germline lookup yields CDR1 KGHDR and CDR2 SFDVKD.

This clonotype was picked up many times. V and J are TRBV14 and TRBJ1-2, with D hard to call. This CDR3 has 12 residues. Germline V gene sequence: CDR1 SGHDN, CDR2 FVKESK. The CDR3 sequence: CVYQLPNYGYTF. The CDR3 DNA reads as TGTGTCTATCAGCTACCAAACTATGGCTACACCTTC.

Comments on this clonotype: This could be a read error, since a much larger clone is one nucleotide away. Without the conserved terminal phenylalanine or tryptophan, this CDR3 likely stems from a read error. The V gene is TRBV7-9, the J gene TRBJ2-7, with 9 bases that match TRBD1. This CDR3 contains 15 residues. Germline V gives CDR1 SEHNR, CDR2 FQNEAQ (reference sequence). V dropped 3 bases and J dropped 3; count of bases not matched to a gene: 6. CDR3 sequence reads: CASSFGGTGNYEQYL. In DNA form, the CDR3 reads TGTGCCAGCAGCTTCGGCGGGACAGGGAACTACGAGCAGTACCTC.

On this clonotype itself: Just one base apart from a much larger clone, this may be a read error. The rearrangement uses TRBV7-9 and TRBJ1-2, with D tentatively TRBD1 (5 bases). Germline V gene sequence: CDR1 SEHNR, CDR2 FQNEAQ (reference sequence). This CDR3 has 14 residues. As DNA, the CDR3 is TGTGCCAGCAGCACGCGGGACTTCGGCTATGGCTACAACTTC. It codes for CASSTRDFGYGYNF.

The chain links TRBV10-3 to TRBJ2-7, with D possibly matching TRBD2 (6 bases). The CDR3 covers 13 residues. CDR1 ENHRY and CDR2 SYGVKD come from the germline V gene. The V end was cut by 10 bases, the J end by 2 bases, with 15 bases between. The CDR3 DNA follows: TGTGCCAGCGGAGGAGGGCCAACCTACGAGCAGTACTTC. Translation gives CASGGGPTYEQYF.

In its sample, this clonotype was seen a few times. V and J are TRBV7-2 and TRBJ2-7; 9 bases are a match to TRBD2. In germline, CDR1 is SGHTA, CDR2 FQGNSA. The trim removed 1 base at V and 6 bases at J, leaving 4 bases unmatched. This CDR3 is built from 14 residues. CDR3 region: CASSLVAGVGEQYF. The CDR3 DNA reads as TGTGCCAGCAGCTTAGTAGCGGGGGTCGGCGAGCAGTACTTC.

The chain employs TRBV5-1 and TRBJ1-4; 7 positions match TRBD1. The CDR3 consists of 15 residues. The junction had 5 bases not matched to a gene; V was cut back by 0 bases and J by 6 bases. The V gene's germline CDR1 is SGHRS and CDR2 YFSETQ. This CDR3 is CASSLGQGGDEKLFF. The DNA of the CDR3 is TGCGCCAGCAGCTTGGGCCAGGGGGGGGATGAAAAACTGTTTTTT.

This clonotype has ten or more counts. The chain uses TRBV5-6 and TRBJ1-2; D might be TRBD1 (5 bases). Trimming removed 0 bases from V and 2 bases from J, with 11 bases in between. Germline V CDR1 and CDR2: SGHDT, YYEEEE. The CDR3 has 15 residues. CDR3 bases: TGTGCCAGCAGCTTGGGAATTCGACAGAACTATGGCTACACCTTC. Its translation: CASSLGIRQNYGYTF.

As regards this clonotype: The conserved phenylalanine or tryptophan normally closing the CDR3 is absent here, so this likely arose from a read error. The V and J genes are TRBV2 and TRBJ1-3; D not certain. The CDR3 has 15 residues. Germline CDR1 SNHLY, CDR2 FYNNEI. The V end was cut by 8 bases, the J end by 2 bases, with 16 bases between. The CDR3 loop is CASSPPLGPGNTIYL. CDR3 sequence (DNA): TGTGCCAGCTCACCACCTTTGGGCCCTGGAAACACCATATATCTT.

This clonotype was seen a few times. This rearrangement joins TRBV27 to TRBJ1-1, with D hard to call. V lost 5 bases to trimming and J lost 6 bases, with 10 bases between them. Germline V lookup: CDR1 MNHEY, CDR2 SMNVEV (reference sequence). The length of the CDR3 is 12 residues. CDR3 residues: CASSPLGAEAFF. CDR3 bases: TGTGCCAGCAGTCCCCTCGGCGCTGAAGCTTTCTTT.

The chain joins TRBV6-1 to TRBJ2-6, with a weak D call TRBD2 (5 bases). The CDR3 length is 15 residues. Per the germline V gene, CDR1 is MNHNS and CDR2 is SASEGT. V lost 6 bases, J lost 0 bases, and 9 bases lay in between. CDR3 bases: TGTGCCAGCAGATTGGGAGACTCTGGGGCCAACGTCCTGACTTTC. Its protein is CASRLGDSGANVLTF.

V gene TRBV5-1 combines with J gene TRBJ2-6; D assignment may be TRBD1 or TRBD2 (6 bases each). The V end lost 4 bases, the J end lost 4 bases, and 15 bases lay between the germline ends. Germline values: CDR1 SGHRS, CDR2 YFSETQ. The CDR3 spans 16 residues. The CDR3 DNA sequence: TGCGCCAGCAGCGCCTCCGGGGGCTCCGGGGCCAACGTCCTGACTTTC. Protein sequence: CASSASGGSGANVLTF.

V usage is TRBV11-1 and J usage is TRBJ2-3; D possibly matches TRBD1 or TRBD2 (6 bases each). CDR1 SGHAT and CDR2 FQDESV come from the germline V gene (reference sequence). The CDR3 is made up of 15 amino acids. V shed 1 base and J shed 2 bases, with 10 bases lying between them. The CDR3 protein is CASSLGRDNTDTQYF. The CDR3 DNA reads TGTGCCAGCAGCTTAGGGCGGGACAACACAGATACGCAGTATTTT.

This chain links TRBV4-3 with TRBJ1-2; 10 nucleotides line up with TRBD1. V dropped 5 bases and J dropped 3; count of bases not matched to a gene: 6. CDR1 and CDR2 (germline): LGHNA, YSLEER. The CDR3 has 15 amino acids. This CDR3 reads CASSFRQGAHYGYTF. The CDR3 nucleotides read TGCGCCAGCAGCTTCCGACAGGGGGCCCACTATGGCTACACCTTC.